This T cell receptor beta chain was profiled in a study of blood T cells in healthy people across ages. Each donor gave about 9.3 milliliters of peripheral blood. Each sample had at least 6.5 million PBMCs isolated. V was pared by 5 bases and J by 1 base, with 14 bases between. The CDR3 contains 15 residues. Germline lookup yields CDR1 MNHEY and CDR2 SMNVEV (reference sequence). The authors ran a second PCR of roughly 6 to 12 cycles using a sample-barcoded 5' primer and a J-beta primer mix. Carrying 12 random nucleotides, a template-switch adaptor labeled each individual cDNA molecule. TCRdb called the 5' RACE reads again in MiXCR, with one record for every CDR3 protein. Here the sample spans hundreds of thousands of distinct CDR3 sequences, about 28% being singletons. These data also featured in a second study, about T cells of mothers and their children. That paper notes: Donation was provided by three healthy Caucasian mothers along with their six children.

The sample taken for sequencing was blood. The V and J genes are TRBV27 and TRBJ1-1, with no clear D. The source of this sequence is a boy aged 2 to 10 in good health. CDR3 sequence: CASSGIDGPNTEAFF. The CDR3 DNA follows: TGTGCCAGCAGTGGAATAGACGGACCGAACACTGAAGCTTTCTTT.